These 10 T cell receptor beta chains came from one sample sequenced in a study of blood T cell repertoires in COVID-19. The assay was immunoSEQ multiplex PCR, and TCRdb's table has in-frame clones only and misses some. Of around 75,000 clones listed, 65% to 85% are singletons. Source material: peripheral blood. The receptors derive from a man over 45 with COVID-19, enrolled during active disease.

The table lists this clone with a count of one. The rearrangement uses TRBV6-5 and TRBJ1-2; tentatively, D is TRBD1 (5 bases). The V end was cut by 6 bases, the J end by 5 bases, with 13 bases between. Germline V CDR1 and CDR2: MNHEY, SVGAGI. This CDR3 is 13 amino acids long. The CDR3 is CASSEGLRYGYTF. Written as DNA, the CDR3 is TGTGCCAGCAGCGAGGGACTGCGGTATGGCTACACCTTC.

J is TRBJ2-3 and V is TRBV7-6; TRBD1 agrees at 9 bases. Germline lookup yields CDR1 SGHVS and CDR2 FNYEAQ. J was trimmed by 5 bases and V by 1 base; bases with no gene match: 7. CDR3 length equals 16 residues. The CDR3 nucleotides read TGTGCCAGCAGCTTAGGTGACGGGACAGGGCGAGATACGCAGTATTTT. Its translation is CASSLGDGTGRDTQYF.

The chain carries TRBV6-5 and TRBJ1-1; D is unresolved. Germline V gene data show CDR1 as MNHEY and CDR2 as SVGAGI. The ends were cut back, 8 bases at V and 4 bases at J, with 14 bases in the middle. CDR3 length: 13 amino acids. CDR3 amino acids: CASGRSGITEAFF. DNA of the CDR3: TGTGCCAGCGGACGGAGCGGGATCACTGAAGCTTTCTTT.

The genes are TRBV7-8 and TRBJ2-7, with D perhaps matching TRBD1 (5 bases). In germline, CDR1 is SGHVS, CDR2 FQNEAQ. Trimming took off 3 bases at V and 0 bases at J, with 9 bases between the two ends. The CDR3 runs to 14 residues. CDR3 sequence: CASSLGQSSYEQYF. For the CDR3, the DNA is TGTGCCAGCAGCTTGGGGCAGTCCTCCTACGAGCAGTACTTC. Full variable domain (missing parts from reference TRBV7-8 and TRBJ2-7): GAGVSQSPRYKVAKRGQDVALRCDPISGHVSLFWYQQALGQGPEFLTYFQNEAQLDKSGLPSDRFFAERPEGSVSTLKIQRTQQEDSAVYLCASSLGQSSYEQYFGPGTRLTVT.

This sequence joins TRBV6-4 and TRBJ2-3; maybe TRBD2 (5 bases). V shed 3 bases and J shed 0 bases, with 10 bases lying between them. The CDR3 loop spans 15 amino acids. Germline CDR1 reads MRHNA; CDR2 reads SNTAGT. The CDR3 spells CASSESGTSTDTQYF. In DNA form, the CDR3 reads TGTGCCAGCAGTGAGTCGGGAACGAGCACAGATACGCAGTATTTT.

CDR3 coding DNA: TGCGCCAGCAGCCAGAAGGTCCTCTTGACTAGCGGGCAAGAGACCCAGTACTTC. This gives the protein CASSQKVLLTSGQETQYF. The chain has TRBV4-1 and TRBJ2-5; 10 nucleotides match TRBD2. Germline V gene lookup returns CDR1 MGHRA and CDR2 YSYEKL. With 3 bases clipped from V and 2 bases from J, the junction kept 12 bases outside the gene matches. This CDR3 is 18 amino acids long.

The V gene is TRBV11-2, the J gene TRBJ2-2; TRBD2 agrees at 11 bases. Germline CDR1 SGHAT, CDR2 FQNNGV. J was trimmed by 6 bases and V by 3 bases; bases with no gene match: 6. CDR3 length equals 16 residues. CDR3 DNA sequence: TGTGCCAGCAGCTTCCTAGCGGGAGGCGGGGCCGGGGAGCTGTTTTTT. It encodes CASSFLAGGGAGELFF.

This clone occurred once. The CDR3 sequence: CSVSGGYTGELFF. The CDR3 bases are TGCAGCGTTTCAGGGGGTTACACCGGGGAGCTGTTTTTT. The chain carries TRBV29-1 and TRBJ2-2; 7 bases are shared with TRBD1. J gave up 3 bases and V 5 bases, and 3 bases lay outside the gene matches. The CDR3 sequence is 13 residues long. The germline gives CDR1 SQVTM, CDR2 ANQGSEA.

This rearrangement joins TRBV27 to TRBJ2-3, with TRBD1 identical over 10 bases. Losses at the gene ends were 2 bases for V and 3 bases for J; bases not matched to a gene: 5. Germline-derived CDR1 and CDR2 are MNHEY and SMNVEV (reference sequence). There are 16 residues in the CDR3. DNA for the CDR3: TGTGCCAGCAGTTTACTCCGGGACAGGGGTACAGATACGCAGTATTTT. Translated, it gives CASSLLRDRGTDTQYF.

CDR3 sequence reads: CASSRQAGNTIYF. The CDR3 DNA reads as TGTGCCAGCAGTAGACAGGCTGGAAACACCATATATTTT. This chain joins TRBV6-5 and TRBJ1-3; D is possibly TRBD1 (6 bases). The V end was cut by 5 bases, the J end by 2 bases, with 7 bases between. From germline, CDR1 is MNHEY and CDR2 SVGAGI. This CDR3 spans 13 amino acids.